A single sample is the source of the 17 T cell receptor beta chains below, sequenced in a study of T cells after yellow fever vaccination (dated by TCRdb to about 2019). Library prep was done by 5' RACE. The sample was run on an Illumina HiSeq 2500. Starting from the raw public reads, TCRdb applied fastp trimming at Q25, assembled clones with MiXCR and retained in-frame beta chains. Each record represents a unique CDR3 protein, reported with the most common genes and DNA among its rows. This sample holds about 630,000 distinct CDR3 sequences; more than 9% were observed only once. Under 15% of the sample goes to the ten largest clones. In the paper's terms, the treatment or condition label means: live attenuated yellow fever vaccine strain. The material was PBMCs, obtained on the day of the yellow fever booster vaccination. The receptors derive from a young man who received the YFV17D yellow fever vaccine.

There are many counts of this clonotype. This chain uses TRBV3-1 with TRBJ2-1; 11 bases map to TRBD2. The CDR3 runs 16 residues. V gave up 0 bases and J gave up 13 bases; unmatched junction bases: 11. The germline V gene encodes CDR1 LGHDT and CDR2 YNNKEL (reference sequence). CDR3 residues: CASSQDLGLAGDPQFF. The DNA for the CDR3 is TGTGCCAGCAGCCAAGATCTAGGACTAGCGGGCGACCCACAGTTCTTC.

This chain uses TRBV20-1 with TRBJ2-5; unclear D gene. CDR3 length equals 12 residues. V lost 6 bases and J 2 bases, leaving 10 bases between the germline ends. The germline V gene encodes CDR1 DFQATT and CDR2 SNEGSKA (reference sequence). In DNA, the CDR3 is TGCAGTGCCGCCCCCGCGCAAGAGACCCAGTACTTC. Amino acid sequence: CSAAPAQETQYF.

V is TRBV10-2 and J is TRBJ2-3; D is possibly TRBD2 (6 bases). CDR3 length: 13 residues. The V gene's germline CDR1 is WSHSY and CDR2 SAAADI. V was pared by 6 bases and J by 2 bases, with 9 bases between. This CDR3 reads CASRGGLTDTQYF. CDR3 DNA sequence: TGCGCCAGCAGAGGAGGGCTCACAGATACGCAGTATTTT.

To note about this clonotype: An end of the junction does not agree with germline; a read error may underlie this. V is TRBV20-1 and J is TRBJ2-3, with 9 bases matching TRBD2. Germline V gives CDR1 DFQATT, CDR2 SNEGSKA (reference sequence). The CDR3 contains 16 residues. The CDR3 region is CCAKGLAESSTDTQYF. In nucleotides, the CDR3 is TGCTGTGCTAAGGGACTAGCAGAAAGTAGCACAGATACGCAGTATTTT.

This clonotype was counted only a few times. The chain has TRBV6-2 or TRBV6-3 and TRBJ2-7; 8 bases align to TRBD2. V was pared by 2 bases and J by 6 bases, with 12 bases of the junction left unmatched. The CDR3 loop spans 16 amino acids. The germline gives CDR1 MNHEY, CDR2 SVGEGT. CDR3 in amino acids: CASSYNPGLVGTEQYF. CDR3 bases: TGTGCCAGCAGTTACAATCCGGGACTAGTAGGTACCGAGCAGTACTTC.

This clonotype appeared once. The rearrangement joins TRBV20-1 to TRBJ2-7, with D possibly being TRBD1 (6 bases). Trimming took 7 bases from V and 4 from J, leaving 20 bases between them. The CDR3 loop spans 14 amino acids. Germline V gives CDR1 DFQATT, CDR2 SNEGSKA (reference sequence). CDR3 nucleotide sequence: TGCAGTGGGGGCCAGGCACAGGGCTTGTACGAGCAGTACTTC. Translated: CSGGQAQGLYEQYF.

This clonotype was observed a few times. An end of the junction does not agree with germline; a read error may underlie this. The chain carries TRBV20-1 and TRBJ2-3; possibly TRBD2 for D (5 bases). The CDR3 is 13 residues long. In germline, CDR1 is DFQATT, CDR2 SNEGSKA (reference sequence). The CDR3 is CSGREGTTDTQYF. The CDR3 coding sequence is TGCAGTGGTAGAGAGGGAACTACAGATACGCAGTATTTT.

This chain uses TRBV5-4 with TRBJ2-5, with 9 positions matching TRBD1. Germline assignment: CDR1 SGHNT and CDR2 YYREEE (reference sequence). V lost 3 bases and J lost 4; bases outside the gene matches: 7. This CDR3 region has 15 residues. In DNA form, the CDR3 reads TGTGCCAGCAGCTCGAACAGGGGGCGCGCAGAGACCCAGTACTTC. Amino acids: CASSSNRGRAETQYF.

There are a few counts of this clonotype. CDR3 nucleotides: TGCAGTGCCTTACTAGCGGGAGTGGCAGATACGCAGTATTTT. Translating gives CSALLAGVADTQYF. The J gene is TRBJ2-3, the V gene TRBV20-1, with 11 bases fitting TRBD2. This CDR3 region has 14 residues. J lost 4 bases, V lost 6 bases, and 6 bases had no gene match. CDR1 and CDR2 from the germline V gene are DFQATT and SNEGSKA (reference sequence).

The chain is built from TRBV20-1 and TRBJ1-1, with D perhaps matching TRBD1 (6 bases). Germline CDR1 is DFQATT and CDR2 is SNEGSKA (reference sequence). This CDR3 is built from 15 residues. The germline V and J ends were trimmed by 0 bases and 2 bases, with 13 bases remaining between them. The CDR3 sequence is CSARDRGRGNTEAFF. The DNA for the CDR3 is TGCAGTGCTAGAGATCGGGGCAGGGGCAACACTGAAGCTTTCTTT.

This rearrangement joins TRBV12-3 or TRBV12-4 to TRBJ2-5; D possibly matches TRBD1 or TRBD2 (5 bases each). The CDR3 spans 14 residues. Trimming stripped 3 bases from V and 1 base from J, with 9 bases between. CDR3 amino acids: CASSFVGTQETQYF. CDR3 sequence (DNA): TGTGCCAGCAGTTTCGTCGGGACCCAAGAGACCCAGTACTTC.

The CDR3 bases are TGCAGTGTGGTTCGGAATGAAAAACTGTTTTTT. Its protein is CSVVRNEKLFF. V is TRBV20-1 and J is TRBJ1-4, with unresolved D. Trimming left V 7 bases short and J 5 bases short, with 8 bases between. The CDR3 is 11 residues long. CDR1 and CDR2 from the germline V gene are DFQATT and SNEGSKA (reference sequence).

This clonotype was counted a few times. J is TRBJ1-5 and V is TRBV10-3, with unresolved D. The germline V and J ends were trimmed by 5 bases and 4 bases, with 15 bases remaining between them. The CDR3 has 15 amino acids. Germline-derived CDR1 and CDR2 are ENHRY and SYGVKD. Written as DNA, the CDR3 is TGTGCCATCAGTACGGACCCGGGTGGGAATCAGCCCCAGCATTTT. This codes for CAISTDPGGNQPQHF.

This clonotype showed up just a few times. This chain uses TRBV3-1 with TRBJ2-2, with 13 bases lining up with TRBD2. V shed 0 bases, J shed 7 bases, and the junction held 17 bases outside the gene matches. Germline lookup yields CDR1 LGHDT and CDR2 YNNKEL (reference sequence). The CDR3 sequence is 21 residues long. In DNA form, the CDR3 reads TGTGCCAGCAGCCAAGAAAGGAGGGACATCGGGACTAGCGGGACCGGCGGGGAGCTGTTTTTT. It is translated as CASSQERRDIGTSGTGGELFF.

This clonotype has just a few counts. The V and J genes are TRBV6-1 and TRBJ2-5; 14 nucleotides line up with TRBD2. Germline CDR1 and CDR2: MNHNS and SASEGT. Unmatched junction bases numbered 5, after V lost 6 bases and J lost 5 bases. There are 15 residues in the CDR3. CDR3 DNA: TGTGCCAGCAGGCGGACTAGCGGGAGGTTGGAGACCCAGTACTTC. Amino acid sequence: CASRRTSGRLETQYF.

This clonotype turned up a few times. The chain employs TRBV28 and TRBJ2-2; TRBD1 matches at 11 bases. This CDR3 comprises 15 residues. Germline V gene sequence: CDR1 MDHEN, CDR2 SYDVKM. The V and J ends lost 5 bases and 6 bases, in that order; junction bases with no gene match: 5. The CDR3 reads CASSTGQGASGELFF. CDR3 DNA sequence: TGTGCCAGCAGTACTGGACAGGGGGCGTCCGGGGAGCTGTTTTTT. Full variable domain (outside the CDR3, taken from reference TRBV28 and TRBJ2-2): DVKVTQSSRYLVKRTGEKVFLECVQDMDHENMFWYRQDPGLGLRLIYFSYDVKMKEKGDIPEGYSVSREKKERFSLILESASTNQTSMYLCASSTGQGASGELFFGEGSRLTVL.

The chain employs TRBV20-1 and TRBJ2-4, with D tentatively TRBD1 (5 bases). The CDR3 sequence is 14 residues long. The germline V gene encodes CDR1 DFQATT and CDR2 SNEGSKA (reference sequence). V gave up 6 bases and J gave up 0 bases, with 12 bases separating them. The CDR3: CSANPRVAKNIQYF. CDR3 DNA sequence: TGCAGTGCCAACCCCAGGGTAGCCAAAAACATTCAGTACTTC.